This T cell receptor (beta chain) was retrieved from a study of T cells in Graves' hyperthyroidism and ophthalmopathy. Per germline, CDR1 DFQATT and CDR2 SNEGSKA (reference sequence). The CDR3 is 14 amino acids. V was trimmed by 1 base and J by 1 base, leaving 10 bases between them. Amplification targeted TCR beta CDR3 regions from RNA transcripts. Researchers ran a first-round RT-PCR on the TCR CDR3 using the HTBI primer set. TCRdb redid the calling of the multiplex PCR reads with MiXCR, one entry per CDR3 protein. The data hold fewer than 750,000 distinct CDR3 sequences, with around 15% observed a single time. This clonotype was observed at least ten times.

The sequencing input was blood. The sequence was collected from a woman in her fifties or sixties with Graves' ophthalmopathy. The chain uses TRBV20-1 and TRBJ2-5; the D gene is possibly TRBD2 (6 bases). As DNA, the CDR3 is TGCAGTGCTAGAGGGGGGGAAATCCAAGAGACCCAGTACTTC. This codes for CSARGGEIQETQYF.